This paragraph reports one TCR beta chain. Its recognized antigen is unknown. Per-base qualities were not stored, and no clone one base away is much larger. These data are taken from a study of PD-1 blockade in classical Hodgkin lymphoma (TCRdb year 2020). With regard to the full study: Nivolumab dosing was 3 mg/kg intravenously every 2 weeks, continuing until either disease progression or unacceptable toxicity. To define a peripheral blood immune signature of response to PD-1 blockade in classical Hodgkin lymphoma, the study combined TCR beta sequencing with CyTOF.

General study outcomes and caveats: Patients starting nivolumab less than 1 year after ASCT had lower diversity and were excluded from later analyses to avoid confounding by immune reconstitution. The study was restricted to a single clinical trial cohort, and the causes of repertoire differences, possibly disease activity or prior therapy, were left undefined. A significant rise by C4D1 was seen in CD4+ but not CD8+ TCR diversity (p=0.0027 vs p=0.16), with the rise being most apparent in complete responders (p=0.02). Baseline TCR diversity was reported as lower in newly diagnosed patients than in healthy donors, and lower still in relapsed/refractory patients. Trial patients with a complete response had baseline diversity similar to that of newly diagnosed patients, while partial responders and progressors had significantly lower diversity.

The Qiagen DNeasy kit was used to extract genomic DNA both from unsorted PBMCs and from the negatively selected CD4+ and CD8+ fractions. TCR beta CDR3 regions were amplified by immunoSEQ multiplex PCR using primers annealing to V and J segments. A synthetic immune receptor repertoire was used to minimize amplification bias, and remaining bias was computationally removed after sequencing. From the authors' description of their analysis: Custom Python scripts were used to quantify repertoire diversity as the Shannon entropy index. Unsorted, CD4+ and CD8+ repertoires were analyzed separately, except for combined analyses in which CD4+ and CD8+ sequences were merged in silico. Clonal expansion was defined as a frequency increase of at least 2-fold after treatment compared with C1D1, and clones undetected at baseline were assigned a pseudocount of 0.5. Singleton clones were defined as clones with 0 or 1 copy at C1D1, and non-singleton clones were defined as clones with 2 or more copies. Clones expanded in unsorted samples were annotated as CD4+, CD8+ or unknown by matching protein sequences in sorted samples from the same patient. Wilcoxon tests on paired samples were used to test diversity changes from C1D1 to C4D1. TCRdb's version of the immuneACCESS table is confined to in-frame rearrangements and falls short of the full clone set. An unresolved V gene accounts for under half of the shortfall where checked; the remainder is of unknown origin. The D gene and trimming were derived from the DNA, and the V and J assignments and clone size from that table. A total of 40,000 or so clones appear in this sample, approximately 86% of them only once. Around 5% of the sample goes to the ten largest clones.

The sample's time point label, decoded: cycle 2 day 1 (C2D1) of nivolumab. Every trial patient had relapsed after autologous stem cell transplantation, and cohorts A, B and C differed in prior brentuximab vedotin exposure. The trial cohort comprised 60 or so patients with relapsed/refractory classical Hodgkin lymphoma whose best overall responses were complete response, partial response or progressive disease. Single-agent nivolumab was administered to trial patients in the multi-cohort phase II CheckMate 205 trial. Best overall response was determined by an independent review committee according to the 2007 International Working Group response criteria. Trial PBMCs were collected immediately before nivolumab initiation (C1D1) and during therapy at cycle 2 day 1 and cycle 4 day 1. Peripheral blood was collected in 8 mL Vacutainer Cell Preparation Tubes, from which PBMCs were isolated by centrifugation and then cryopreserved.

The material sequenced was peripheral blood mononuclear cells (PBMCs), taken before the second cycle of nivolumab. The TCR originated in a human donor with classical Hodgkin lymphoma.

The CDR3 loop reads CATSRDRQGAEQFF. At the DNA level, the sequence is TGTGCCACCAGCAGAGATCGCCAGGGTGCTGAGCAGTTCTTC. The chain employs TRBV15 and TRBJ2-1; possibly the D gene is TRBD1, per 5 matching bases. The germline V gene (reference sequence) specifies LNHNV as CDR1 and YYDKDF as CDR2. The CDR3 sequence holds 14 residues, the cysteine and phenylalanine included. The CDR3 DNA has 42 bases and is translated from base 1. The junction shows trimming of 0 bases on V and 9 bases on J, plus 12 bases between the germline ends.